The T cell receptor (beta chain) described here comes from a study of blood T cell repertoires in COVID-19. Germline CDR1 is LGHNA and CDR2 is YSLEER. V lost 0 bases and J 0 bases, leaving 17 bases between the germline ends. This CDR3 contains 19 residues. The authors' processing: Counts of nucleated cells, estimated from reference gene primer amplification, were obtained. Using immunoSEQ multiplex PCR, the repertoire was profiled, and TCRdb retains in-frame clones only, with some absent. V and J calls and clone size are those listed in that table; D and trimming were worked out from the DNA. Among about 160,000 clones listed, approximately 87% were seen once. Participant-reported clinical history was the basis for cohort assignment. Recovery among Cohort 3 donors was established by two negative PCRs, clearance, or symptom resolution.

Sequenced material: PBMCs or T cells enriched from blood (not recorded which). The receptor was derived from a woman in her 50s who had recovered from COVID-19. This sequence joins TRBV4-3 and TRBJ1-4; TRBD1 is a possible D gene (6 bases). This CDR3 is CASSQDIARGLATNEKLFF. The CDR3 coding sequence is TGCGCCAGCAGCCAAGATATAGCCAGGGGCCTTGCAACTAATGAAAAACTGTTTTTT.